This T cell receptor (beta chain) is from a study of blood T cell repertoires in COVID-19. About the study: Acute and convalescent COVID-19 samples came from the United States, Italy and Spain.

One Seattle source followed patients from active infection through their disease course. CDR1 and CDR2 from the germline V gene are ENHRY and SYGVKD. The V end was cut by 4 bases, the J end by 3 bases, with 9 bases between. The CDR3 extends over 13 amino acids. The table came from immunoSEQ multiplex PCR; TCRdb's copy has only in-frame clones and leaves some out. Here the sample spans some 70,000 clones, under 90% being singletons. The sequence was collected from a man in his forties or fifties with COVID-19, enrolled during active disease. V usage is TRBV10-3 and J usage is TRBJ1-1; D might be TRBD1 (6 bases). The material sequenced was peripheral blood. For the CDR3, the DNA is TGTGCCATCAGTGTAGGGGGAGACACTGAAGCTTTCTTT. Translating gives CAISVGGDTEAFF.